This T cell receptor (beta chain) was sequenced for a study of T cell changes during pregnancy in multiple sclerosis (dated by TCRdb to between 2018 and 2020). A note on the overall study: Changes in the T cell repertoire over the course of pregnancy were examined in this study in women with multiple sclerosis.

The CDR3 sequence holds 14 residues, the cysteine and phenylalanine included. Kept here is only the CDR3 DNA, which spans 42 bases and is read in frame from base 1. The germline V gene (reference sequence) sets CDR1 to LNHDA and CDR2 to SQIVND. Germline trimming amounts to 5 bases on V and 5 bases on J, with 5 as the count of junction bases outside the gene matches. Comments on this clone: Its cognate antigen has yet to be identified. Base quality data are lacking; no much larger clone is found one base away.

Preparation of the library involved the immunoSEQ multiplex PCR assay. Held by TCRdb, this immuneACCESS table contains in-frame sequences only and omits some clones. Under half of the omission traces to an unresolved V gene where checked; the cause of the rest is unknown. The sample table records 65,000 to 85,000 clones; 90% of these occur just once. More than 8% of the sample is held by the ten biggest clonotypes. This TCR came from a female donor in good health, enrolled as a control in a pregnancy study. The chain links TRBV19 with TRBJ2-2; 7 middle bases align to TRBD2. Source: peripheral blood, taken after pregnancy. The nucleotide sequence reads as follows: TGTGCCAGTAGTTCGGGACTAACGACCGGGGAGCTGTTTTTT. It codes for CASSSGLTTGELFF.